This TCR beta chain was sequenced during a study of identical twins. This clonotype has a handful of counts. Via MiXCR, TCRdb re-called the 5' RACE reads, giving one row per CDR3 protein. The sample includes nearly 650,000 distinct CDR3 sequences, less than 9% of them seen just once. The CDR3 runs to 16 residues. CDR1 is SGHAT, CDR2 FQNNGV, per germline. V dropped 4 bases and J dropped 4 bases, with 17 bases sitting between them. The sample also formed part of further work on yellow fever vaccine responses in identical twins.

Sequences were obtained from PBMCs. This sequence was found in a woman aged 18-30 years in good health. J is TRBJ1-3 and V is TRBV11-2, with D unclear. The DNA for the CDR3 is TGTGCCAGCAGCTCAGGACTTCTCATAGGGGGAAACACCATATATTTT. This codes for CASSSGLLIGGNTIYF. Full variable domain (outside the CDR3, taken from reference TRBV11-2 and TRBJ1-3): EAGVAQSPRYKIIEKRQSVAFWCNPISGHATLYWYQQILGQGPKLLIQFQNNGVVDDSQLPKDRFSAERLKGVDSTLKIQPAKLEDSAVYLCASSSGLLIGGNTIYFGEGSWLTVV.